This TCR beta chain was sequenced in a study of blood T cell repertoires in COVID-19. About the research overall: Sites across the United States, Italy and Spain contributed samples from acute and convalescent COVID-19. T cells, B-cell-depleted T cells, or PBMCs provided the cDNA or gDNA that served as material.

This table comes from immunoSEQ multiplex PCR, and its TCRdb copy is limited to in-frame clones, with some not included. Here the sample spans a few hundred thousand clones, about 88% being singletons. The source material was peripheral blood. This TCR derives from a man aged 60 to 69 who had recovered from COVID-19.

For the CDR3, the DNA is TGTGCTAGTGGATCGGGGCCCGCGACTAGCGGGGGGAAGGAAGACACCGGGGAGCTGTTTTTT. It encodes CASGSGPATSGGKEDTGELFF. The chain combines TRBV12-5 with TRBJ2-2; 13 bases are a match to TRBD2. The CDR3 has 21 amino acids. Germline assignment: CDR1 LGHNT and CDR2 FRNRAP. The ends lost 6 bases at V and 3 bases at J; junction bases unmatched: 19.